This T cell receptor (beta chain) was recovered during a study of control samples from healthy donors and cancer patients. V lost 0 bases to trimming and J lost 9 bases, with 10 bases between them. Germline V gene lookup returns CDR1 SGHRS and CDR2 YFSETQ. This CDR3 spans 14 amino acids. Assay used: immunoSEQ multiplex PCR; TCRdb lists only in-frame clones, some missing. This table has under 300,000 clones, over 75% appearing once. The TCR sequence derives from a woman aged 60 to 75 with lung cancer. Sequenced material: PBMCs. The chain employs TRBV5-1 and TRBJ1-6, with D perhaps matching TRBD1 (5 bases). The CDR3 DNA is TGCGCCAGCAGCTTGGGAGGGGCTGGTTCACCCCTCCACTTT. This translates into CASSLGGAGSPLHF.